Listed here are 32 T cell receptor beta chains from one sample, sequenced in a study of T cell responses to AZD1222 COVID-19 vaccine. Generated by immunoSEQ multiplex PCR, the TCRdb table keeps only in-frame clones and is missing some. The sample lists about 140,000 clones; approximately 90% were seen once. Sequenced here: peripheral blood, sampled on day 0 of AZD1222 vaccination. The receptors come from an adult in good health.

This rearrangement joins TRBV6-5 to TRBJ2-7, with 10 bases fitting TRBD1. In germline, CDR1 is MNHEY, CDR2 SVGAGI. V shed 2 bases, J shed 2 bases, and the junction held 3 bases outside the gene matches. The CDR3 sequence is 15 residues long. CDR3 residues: CASSYEGTGAYEQYF. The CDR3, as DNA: TGTGCCAGCAGTTACGAAGGGACAGGGGCCTACGAGCAGTACTTC.

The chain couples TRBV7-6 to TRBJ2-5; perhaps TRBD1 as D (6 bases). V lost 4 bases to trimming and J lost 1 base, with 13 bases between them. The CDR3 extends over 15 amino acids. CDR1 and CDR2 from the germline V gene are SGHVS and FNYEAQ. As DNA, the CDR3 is TGTGCCAGCAGCTCGCCACAGGGTTCCCAAGAGACCCAGTACTTC. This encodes CASSSPQGSQETQYF. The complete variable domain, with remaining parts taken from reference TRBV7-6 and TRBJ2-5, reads GAGVSQSPRYKVTKRGQDVALRCDPISGHVSLYWYRQALGQGPEFLTYFNYEAQQDKSGLPNDRFSAERPEGSISTLTIQRTEQRDSAMYRCASSSPQGSQETQYFGPGTRLLVL.

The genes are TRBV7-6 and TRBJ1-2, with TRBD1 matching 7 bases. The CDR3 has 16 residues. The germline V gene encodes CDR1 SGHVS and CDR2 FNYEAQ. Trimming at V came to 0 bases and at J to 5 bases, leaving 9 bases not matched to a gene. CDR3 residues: CASSLAQGHVGYGYTF. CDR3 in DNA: TGTGCCAGCAGCTTAGCACAGGGGCACGTGGGGTATGGCTACACCTTC.

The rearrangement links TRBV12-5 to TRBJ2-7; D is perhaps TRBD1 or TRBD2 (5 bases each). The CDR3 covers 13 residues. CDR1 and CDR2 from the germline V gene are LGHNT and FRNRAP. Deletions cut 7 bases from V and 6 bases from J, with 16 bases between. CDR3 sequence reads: CASERDPLSEQYF. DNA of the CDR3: TGTGCTAGTGAAAGGGACCCCCTATCCGAGCAGTACTTC.

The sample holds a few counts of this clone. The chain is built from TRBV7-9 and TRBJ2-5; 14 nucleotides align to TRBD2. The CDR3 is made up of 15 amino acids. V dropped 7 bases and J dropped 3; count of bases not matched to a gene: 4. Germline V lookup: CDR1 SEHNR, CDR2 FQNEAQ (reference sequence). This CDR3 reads CASNPGLAGEETQYF. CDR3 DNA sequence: TGTGCCAGCAACCCGGGACTAGCGGGAGAAGAGACCCAGTACTTC. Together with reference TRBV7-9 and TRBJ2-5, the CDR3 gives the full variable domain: DTGVSQNPRHKITKRGQNVTFRCDPISEHNRLYWYRQTLGQGPEFLTYFQNEAQLEKSRLLSDRFSAERPKGSFSTLEIQRTEQGDSAMYLCASNPGLAGEETQYFGPGTRLLVL.

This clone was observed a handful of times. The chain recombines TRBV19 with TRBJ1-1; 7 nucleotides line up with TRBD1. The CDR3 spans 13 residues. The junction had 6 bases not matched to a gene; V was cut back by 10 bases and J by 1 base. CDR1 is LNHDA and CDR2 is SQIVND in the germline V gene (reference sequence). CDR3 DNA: TGTGCCACCAACAGGGGACGGAACACTGAAGCTTTCTTT. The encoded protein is CATNRGRNTEAFF.

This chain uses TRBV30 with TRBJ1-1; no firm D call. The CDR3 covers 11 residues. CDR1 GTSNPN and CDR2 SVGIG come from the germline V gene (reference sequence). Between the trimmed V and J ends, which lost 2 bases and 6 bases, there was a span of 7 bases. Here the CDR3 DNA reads TGTGCCTGGAGTAAGTCGGCTGAAGCTTTCTTT. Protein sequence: CAWSKSAEAFF.

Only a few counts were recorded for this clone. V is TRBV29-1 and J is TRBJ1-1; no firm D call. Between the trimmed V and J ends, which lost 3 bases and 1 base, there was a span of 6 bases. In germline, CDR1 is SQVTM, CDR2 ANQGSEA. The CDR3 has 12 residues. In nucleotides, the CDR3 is TGCAGCGTTGAGTTGGCGAACACTGAAGCTTTCTTT. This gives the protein CSVELANTEAFF.

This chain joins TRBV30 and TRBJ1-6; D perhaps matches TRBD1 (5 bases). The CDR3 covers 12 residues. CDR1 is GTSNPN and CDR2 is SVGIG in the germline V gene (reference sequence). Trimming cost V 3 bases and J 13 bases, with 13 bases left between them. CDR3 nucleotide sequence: TGTGCCTGGAGGGGGGGGGAGTGGCCCCTCCACTTT. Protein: CAWRGGEWPLHF.

In nucleotides, the CDR3 is TGTGCCAGCAGCTTATTCGCAGCCACAGGGGGCTCCGAAGCTTTCTTT. It specifies CASSLFAATGGSEAFF. The chain is built from TRBV7-9 and TRBJ1-1; 9 bases line up with TRBD1. Trimming cost V 2 bases and J 8 bases; bases outside gene matches: 12. This CDR3 contains 16 residues. From germline, CDR1 is SEHNR and CDR2 FQNEAQ (reference sequence).

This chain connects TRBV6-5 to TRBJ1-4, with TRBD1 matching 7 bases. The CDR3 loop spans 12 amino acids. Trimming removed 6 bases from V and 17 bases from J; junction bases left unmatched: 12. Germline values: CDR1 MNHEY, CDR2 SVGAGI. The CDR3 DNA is TGTGCCAGCAGACCTCCTCAGGGGGTCGTCTTTTTT. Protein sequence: CASRPPQGVVFF.

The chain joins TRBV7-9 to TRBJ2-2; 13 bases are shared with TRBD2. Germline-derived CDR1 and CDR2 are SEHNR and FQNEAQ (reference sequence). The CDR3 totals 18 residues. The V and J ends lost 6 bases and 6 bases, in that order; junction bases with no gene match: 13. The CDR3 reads CASRAGTSGKLGAGELFF. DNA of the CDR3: TGTGCCAGCAGGGCCGGGACTAGCGGGAAGCTAGGGGCCGGGGAGCTGTTTTTT. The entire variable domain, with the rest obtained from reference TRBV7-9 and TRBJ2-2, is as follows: DTGVSQNPRHKITKRGQNVTFRCDPISEHNRLYWYRQTLGQGPEFLTYFQNEAQLEKSRLLSDRFSAERPKGSFSTLEIQRTEQGDSAMYLCASRAGTSGKLGAGELFFGEGSRLTVL.

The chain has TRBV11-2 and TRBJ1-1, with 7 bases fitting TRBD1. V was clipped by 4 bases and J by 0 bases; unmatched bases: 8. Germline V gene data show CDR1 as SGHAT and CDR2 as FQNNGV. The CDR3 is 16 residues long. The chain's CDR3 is CASSSGSTGLNTEAFF. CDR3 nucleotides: TGTGCCAGCAGCTCAGGATCGACAGGGCTGAACACTGAAGCTTTCTTT.

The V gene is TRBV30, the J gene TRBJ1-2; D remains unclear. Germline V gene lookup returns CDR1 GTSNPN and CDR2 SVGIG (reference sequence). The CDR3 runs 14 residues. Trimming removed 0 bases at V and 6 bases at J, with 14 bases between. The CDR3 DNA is TGTGCCTGGAGTGTAGGTGTTCGGATACATGGCTACACCTTC. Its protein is CAWSVGVRIHGYTF.

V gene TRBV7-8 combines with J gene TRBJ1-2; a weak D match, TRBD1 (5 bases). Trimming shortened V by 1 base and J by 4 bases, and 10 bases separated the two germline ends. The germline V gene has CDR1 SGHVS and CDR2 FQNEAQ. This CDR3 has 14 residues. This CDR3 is CASSLGQGRYGYTF. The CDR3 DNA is TGTGCCAGCAGCTTAGGGCAGGGTCGCTATGGCTACACCTTC.

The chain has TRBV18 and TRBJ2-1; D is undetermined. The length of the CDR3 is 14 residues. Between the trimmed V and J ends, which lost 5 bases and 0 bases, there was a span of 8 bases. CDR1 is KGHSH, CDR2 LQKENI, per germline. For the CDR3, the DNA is TGTGCCAGCTCAGGTCTGGGCTCCTACAATGAGCAGTTCTTC. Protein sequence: CASSGLGSYNEQFF. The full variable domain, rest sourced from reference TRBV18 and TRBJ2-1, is NAGVMQNPRHLVRRRGQEARLRCSPMKGHSHVYWYRQLPEEGLKFMVYLQKENIIDESGMPKERFSAEFPKEGPSILRIQQVVRGDSAAYFCASSGLGSYNEQFFGPGTRLTVL.

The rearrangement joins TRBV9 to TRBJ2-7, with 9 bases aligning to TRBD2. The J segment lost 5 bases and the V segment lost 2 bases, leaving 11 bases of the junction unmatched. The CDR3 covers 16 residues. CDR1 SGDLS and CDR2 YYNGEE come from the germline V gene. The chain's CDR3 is CASSVGPTSGIDEQYF. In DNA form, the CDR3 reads TGTGCCAGCAGCGTGGGGCCGACTAGCGGCATCGACGAGCAGTACTTC.

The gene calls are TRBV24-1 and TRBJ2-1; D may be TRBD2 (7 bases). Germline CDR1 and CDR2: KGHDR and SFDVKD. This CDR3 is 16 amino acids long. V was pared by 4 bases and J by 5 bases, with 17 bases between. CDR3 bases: TGTGCCACCAGTGACCCGTCGGGGGGCCAGAACAATGAGCAGTTCTTC. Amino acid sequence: CATSDPSGGQNNEQFF.

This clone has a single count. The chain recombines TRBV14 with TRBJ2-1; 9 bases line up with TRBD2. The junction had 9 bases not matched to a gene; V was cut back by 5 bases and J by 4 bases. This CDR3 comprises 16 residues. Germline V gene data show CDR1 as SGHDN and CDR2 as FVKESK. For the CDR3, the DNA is TGTGCCAGCAGCTCCCCGCGGGCGGGGGGGTACAATGAGCAGTTCTTC. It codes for CASSSPRAGGYNEQFF.

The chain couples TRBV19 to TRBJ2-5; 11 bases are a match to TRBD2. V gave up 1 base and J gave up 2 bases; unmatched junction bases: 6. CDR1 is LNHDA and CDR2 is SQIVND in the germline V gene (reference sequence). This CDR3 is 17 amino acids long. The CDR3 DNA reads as TGTGCCAGTAGTATAGGTACTAGCGGGGGAACTCAAGAGACCCAGTACTTC. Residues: CASSIGTSGGTQETQYF.

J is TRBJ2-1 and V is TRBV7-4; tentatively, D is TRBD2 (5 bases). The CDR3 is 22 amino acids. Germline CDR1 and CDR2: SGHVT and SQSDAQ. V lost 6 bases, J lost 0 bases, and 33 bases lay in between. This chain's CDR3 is CASSPGPAESNVPDCSYNEQFF. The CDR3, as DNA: TGTGCCAGCAGTCCGGGTCCAGCGGAGTCGAATGTACCGGATTGCTCCTACAATGAGCAGTTCTTC.

The CDR3 loop is CSVEGGTGTSGANVLTF. Here the CDR3 DNA reads TGCAGCGTTGAAGGCGGGACAGGGACCTCTGGGGCCAACGTCCTGACTTTC. V is TRBV29-1 and J is TRBJ2-6; 9 bases are shared with TRBD1. The CDR3 loop spans 17 amino acids. The V gene's germline CDR1 is SQVTM and CDR2 ANQGSEA. V was pared by 1 base and J by 0 bases, with 4 bases of the junction left unmatched.

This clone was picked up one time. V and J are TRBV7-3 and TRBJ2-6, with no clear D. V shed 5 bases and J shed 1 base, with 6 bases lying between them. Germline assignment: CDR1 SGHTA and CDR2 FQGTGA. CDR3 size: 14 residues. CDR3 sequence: CASSLDSGANVLTF. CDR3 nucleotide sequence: TGTGCCAGCAGCCTAGATTCTGGGGCCAACGTCCTGACTTTC.

The CDR3 loop reads CASSSGYASSGWNTGELFF. The DNA for the CDR3 is TGCGCCAGCAGCTCGGGATACGCATCTAGCGGGTGGAACACCGGGGAGCTGTTTTTT. This chain links TRBV5-1 with TRBJ2-2; 8 nucleotides match TRBD2. Germline V CDR1 and CDR2: SGHRS, YFSETQ. V was clipped by 3 bases and J by 1 base; unmatched bases: 14. The CDR3 sequence is 19 residues long.

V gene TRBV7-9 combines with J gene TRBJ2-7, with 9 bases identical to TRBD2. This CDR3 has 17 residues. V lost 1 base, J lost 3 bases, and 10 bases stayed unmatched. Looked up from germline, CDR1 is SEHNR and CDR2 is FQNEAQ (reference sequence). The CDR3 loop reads CASSLDPLAGLIYEQYF. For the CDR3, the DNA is TGTGCCAGCAGCTTAGACCCACTAGCGGGCCTTATCTACGAGCAGTACTTC.

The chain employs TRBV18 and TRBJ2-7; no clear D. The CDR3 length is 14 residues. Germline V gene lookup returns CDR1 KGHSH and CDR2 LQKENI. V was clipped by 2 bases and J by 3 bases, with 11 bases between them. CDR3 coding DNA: TGTGCCAGCTCACCATCTGGGCAGCACTACGAGCAGTACTTC. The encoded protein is CASSPSGQHYEQYF.

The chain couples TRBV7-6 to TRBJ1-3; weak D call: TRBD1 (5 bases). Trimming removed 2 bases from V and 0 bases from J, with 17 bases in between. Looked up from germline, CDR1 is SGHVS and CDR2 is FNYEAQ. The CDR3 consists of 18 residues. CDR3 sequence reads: CASSLSTSGPLSGNTIYF. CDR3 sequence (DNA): TGTGCCAGCAGCTTATCAACTTCGGGGCCCCTCTCTGGAAACACCATATATTTT.

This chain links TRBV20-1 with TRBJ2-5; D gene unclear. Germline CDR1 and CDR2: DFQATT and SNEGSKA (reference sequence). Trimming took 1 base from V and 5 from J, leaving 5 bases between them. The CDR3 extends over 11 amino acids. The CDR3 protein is CSARVRETQYF. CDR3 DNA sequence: TGCAGTGCTAGAGTAAGGGAGACCCAGTACTTC.

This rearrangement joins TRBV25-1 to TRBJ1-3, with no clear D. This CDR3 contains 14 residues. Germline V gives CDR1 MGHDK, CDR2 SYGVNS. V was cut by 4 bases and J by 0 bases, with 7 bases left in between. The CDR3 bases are TGTGCCAGCAGTGCGTGGGGCTCTGGAAACACCATATATTTT. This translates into CASSAWGSGNTIYF.

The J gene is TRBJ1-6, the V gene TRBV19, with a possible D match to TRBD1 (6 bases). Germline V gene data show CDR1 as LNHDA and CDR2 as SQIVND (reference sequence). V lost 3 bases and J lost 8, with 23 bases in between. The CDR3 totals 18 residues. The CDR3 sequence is CASSMTLPNRVRDSPLHF. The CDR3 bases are TGTGCCAGTAGTATGACCCTTCCCAACAGGGTGAGGGATTCACCCCTCCACTTT.

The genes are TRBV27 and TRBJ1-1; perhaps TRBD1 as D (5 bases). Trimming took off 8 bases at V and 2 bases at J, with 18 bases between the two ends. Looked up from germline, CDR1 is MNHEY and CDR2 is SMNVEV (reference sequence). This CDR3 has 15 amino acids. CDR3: CASGLRGAGNTEAFF. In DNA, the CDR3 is TGTGCCAGCGGCTTGCGCGGGGCCGGAAACACTGAAGCTTTCTTT.

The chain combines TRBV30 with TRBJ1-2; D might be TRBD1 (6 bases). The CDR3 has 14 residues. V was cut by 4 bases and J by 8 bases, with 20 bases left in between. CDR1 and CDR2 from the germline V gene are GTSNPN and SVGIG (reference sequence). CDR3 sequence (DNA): TGTGCCTGGACCCCTAACTGGGGGGCTGAAGGCTACACCTTC. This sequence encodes CAWTPNWGAEGYTF.